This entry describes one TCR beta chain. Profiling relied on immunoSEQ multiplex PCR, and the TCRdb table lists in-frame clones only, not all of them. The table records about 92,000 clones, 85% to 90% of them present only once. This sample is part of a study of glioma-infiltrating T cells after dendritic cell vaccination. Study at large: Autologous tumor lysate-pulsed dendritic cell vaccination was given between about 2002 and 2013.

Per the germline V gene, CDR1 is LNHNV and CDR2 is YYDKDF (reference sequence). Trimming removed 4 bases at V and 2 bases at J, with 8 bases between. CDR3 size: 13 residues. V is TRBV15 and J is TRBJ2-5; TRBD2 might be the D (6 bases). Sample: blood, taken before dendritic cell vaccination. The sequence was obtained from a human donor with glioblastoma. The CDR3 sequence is CATSTSGQETQYF. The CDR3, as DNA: TGTGCCACCAGCACAAGCGGGCAAGAGACCCAGTACTTC.